This passage covers 19 T cell receptor beta chains from one sample sequenced in a study of T cells in Graves' hyperthyroidism and ophthalmopathy. Researchers amplified the TCR beta CDR3 regions from RNA transcripts. First-round RT-PCR targeting the TCR CDR3 was performed with the HTBI primer set. Using its own MiXCR run on the multiplex PCR reads, TCRdb lists one record per CDR3 protein. The sample carries a few hundred thousand distinct CDR3 sequences, around 21% recorded once. The sample taken for sequencing was blood. The receptors stem from a man younger than 30 with Graves' hyperthyroidism.

V usage is TRBV12-3 or TRBV12-4 and J usage is TRBJ2-7; D perhaps matches TRBD2 (6 bases). This CDR3 is 15 amino acids long. V gave up 1 base and J gave up 2 bases, with 12 bases separating them. This chain's CDR3 is CASSLVGLTPYEQYF. The CDR3 DNA is TGTGCCAGCAGTTTAGTGGGACTGACCCCCTACGAGCAGTACTTC.

This chain joins TRBV6-5 and TRBJ2-2; D is undetermined. The CDR3 loop spans 14 amino acids. Trimming removed 4 bases at V and 4 bases at J, with 10 bases between. Looked up from germline, CDR1 is MNHEY and CDR2 is SVGAGI. This CDR3 reads CASSWERSTGELFF. CDR3 coding DNA: TGTGCCAGCAGTTGGGAAAGAAGCACCGGGGAGCTGTTTTTT.

Many counts were recorded for this clonotype. The rearrangement joins TRBV12-5 to TRBJ2-7; D perhaps matches TRBD1 (6 bases). Trimming pared 3 bases from V and 2 bases from J, leaving 11 bases between. Per the germline V gene, CDR1 is LGHNT and CDR2 is FRNRAP. The CDR3 contains 14 residues. CDR3 bases: TGTGCTAGTGGTTTAGGAACAGGGCCCTACGAGCAGTACTTC. It yields the protein CASGLGTGPYEQYF.

This clonotype was seen ten or more times. J is TRBJ2-7 and V is TRBV15, with D possibly matching TRBD2 (6 bases). The CDR3 extends over 14 amino acids. CDR1 is LNHNV and CDR2 is YYDKDF in the germline V gene (reference sequence). Trimming took off 0 bases at V and 2 bases at J, with 8 bases between the two ends. The CDR3 nucleotides are TGTGCCACCAGCAGAGAGGGGGGAACCTACGAGCAGTACTTC. Protein product: CATSREGGTYEQYF.

This clonotype was recorded at least ten times. V and J are TRBV11-1 and TRBJ2-5; the D gene is possibly TRBD1 (5 bases). Germline V gene sequence: CDR1 SGHAT, CDR2 FQDESV (reference sequence). Trimming pared 4 bases from V and 5 bases from J, leaving 17 bases between. The CDR3 runs 15 residues. CDR3 sequence (DNA): TGTGCCAGCAGCTCAACCCACCAGGGTGTGGAGACCCAGTACTTC. Protein: CASSSTHQGVETQYF.

This clonotype was recorded many times. This chain connects TRBV19 to TRBJ1-5, with TRBD1 as a possible D gene (5 bases). Germline loops: CDR1 LNHDA, CDR2 SQIVND (reference sequence). CDR3 size: 13 residues. Trimming stripped 5 bases from V and 7 bases from J, with 12 bases between. CDR3 bases: TGTGCCAGTAGTCTACAGGAGGGGCAGCCCCAGCATTTT. Translation: CASSLQEGQPQHF.

This clonotype was seen a few times. The rearrangement links TRBV30 to TRBJ1-1; perhaps TRBD1 as D (5 bases). CDR1 is GTSNPN, CDR2 SVGIG, per germline (reference sequence). The CDR3 extends over 14 amino acids. Trimming removed 2 bases from V and 1 base from J, with 11 bases in between. The CDR3 coding sequence is TGTGCCTGGAGTTCCGGGACGGGGAACACTGAAGCTTTCTTT. Its protein is CAWSSGTGNTEAFF.

This clonotype was picked up many times. This chain uses TRBV10-2 with TRBJ2-7; D may be TRBD2 (5 bases). This CDR3 has 16 amino acids. CDR1 and CDR2 from the germline V gene are WSHSY and SAAADI. Trimming removed 3 bases from V and 3 bases from J, with 18 bases in between. CDR3 coding DNA: TGCGCCAGCAGTGATCGATTGGCTAGCTCGAGCTACGAGCAGTACTTC. Amino acids: CASSDRLASSSYEQYF.

CDR3 DNA sequence: TGCAGTGCTAGAGAAGGGGGGCACCAAGAGACCCAGTACTTC. Amino acids: CSAREGGHQETQYF. The chain carries TRBV20-1 and TRBJ2-5; the D gene could be TRBD1 or TRBD2 (6 bases each). The germline V gene encodes CDR1 DFQATT and CDR2 SNEGSKA (reference sequence). With 0 bases removed from V and 0 bases from J, the gap between germline ends came to 8 bases. This CDR3 comprises 14 residues.

V is TRBV6-5 and J is TRBJ1-5; TRBD1 is a possible D gene (5 bases). The CDR3 totals 15 residues. The V gene lost 2 bases and the J gene lost 1 base, with 9 bases spanning the gap. Germline lookup yields CDR1 MNHEY and CDR2 SVGAGI. CDR3 coding DNA: TGTGCCAGCAGTTACCGAGGGGTAAGCAATCAGCCCCAGCATTTT. The encoded protein is CASSYRGVSNQPQHF.

This clonotype was seen a handful of times. The chain uses TRBV6-1 and TRBJ2-3; D may match TRBD1 or TRBD2 (6 bases each). Germline V gene lookup returns CDR1 MNHNS and CDR2 SASEGT. V was pared by 2 bases and J by 4 bases, with 13 bases between. The CDR3 is 15 residues long. The CDR3 region has the DNA TGTGCCAGCAGTGAAAGATCCGGGGGCGCAGATACGCAGTATTTT. It specifies CASSERSGGADTQYF.

The sample holds many counts of this clonotype. The chain recombines TRBV28 with TRBJ1-1, with TRBD1 as a possible D gene (6 bases). This CDR3 comprises 14 residues. Trimming removed 2 bases at V and 5 bases at J, with 12 bases between. Germline loops: CDR1 MDHEN, CDR2 SYDVKM. CDR3 sequence (DNA): TGTGCCAGCAGTTTACCTGACAGGAGGACTGAAGCTTTCTTT. It codes for CASSLPDRRTEAFF. Full variable domain (outside the CDR3, taken from reference TRBV28 and TRBJ1-1): DVKVTQSSRYLVKRTGEKVFLECVQDMDHENMFWYRQDPGLGLRLIYFSYDVKMKEKGDIPEGYSVSREKKERFSLILESASTNQTSMYLCASSLPDRRTEAFFGQGTRLTVV.

This clonotype was counted between two and nine times. This may be a read error: a much more frequent sequence differs by one nucleotide. V usage is TRBV30 and J usage is TRBJ1-2; the D is unclear. V was cut by 1 base and J by 4 bases, with 10 bases left in between. Germline CDR1 and CDR2: GTSNPN and SVGIG (reference sequence). The length of the CDR3 is 13 residues. In DNA form, the CDR3 reads TGTGCCTGGAGTGCCGGGAGCCTCTATGGCTACACCTTC. This encodes CAWSAGSLYGYTF.

This clonotype showed up many times. The V and J genes are TRBV11-1 and TRBJ2-7; D gene uncertain. The germline V gene has CDR1 SGHAT and CDR2 FQDESV (reference sequence). There are 17 residues in the CDR3. V was pared by 0 bases and J by 0 bases, with 15 bases between. The CDR3 sequence is CASSLAKAHPASYEQYF. CDR3 coding DNA: TGTGCCAGCAGCTTAGCAAAGGCCCATCCCGCCTCCTACGAGCAGTACTTC. Using reference TRBV11-1 and TRBJ2-7 for the parts outside the CDR3, the full variable domain is EAEVAQSPRYKITEKSQAVAFWCDPISGHATLYWYRQILGQGPELLVQFQDESVVDDSQLPKDRFSAERLKGVDSTLKIQPAELGDSAMYLCASSLAKAHPASYEQYFGPGTRLTVT.

This clonotype was counted ten times or more. V usage is TRBV12-3 or TRBV12-4 and J usage is TRBJ1-1, with D maybe TRBD1 (5 bases). The V end was cut by 5 bases, the J end by 0 bases, with 10 bases between. The CDR3 sequence is 14 residues long. The CDR3 nucleotides read TGTGCCAGCAGTACCGGGACTCTGAACACTGAAGCTTTCTTT. Its protein product is CASSTGTLNTEAFF.

This clonotype was counted many times. The rearrangement links TRBV2 to TRBJ2-7, with 8 bases lining up with TRBD1. V shed 4 bases, J shed 3 bases, and the junction held 5 bases outside the gene matches. Germline V gives CDR1 SNHLY, CDR2 FYNNEI. This CDR3 has 14 residues. The CDR3 sequence is CASSGQGPIYEQYF. CDR3 DNA: TGTGCCAGCAGTGGACAGGGGCCGATCTACGAGCAGTACTTC.

This clonotype was recorded many times. CDR3 sequence (DNA): TGCAGTGTGAGAAAAGGGGCGGGAACTCAAGAGACCCAGTACTTC. Protein: CSVRKGAGTQETQYF. This rearrangement joins TRBV20-1 to TRBJ2-5; TRBD2 is a possible D gene (6 bases). Trimming removed 7 bases from V and 2 bases from J, with 20 bases in between. The CDR3 sequence is 15 residues long. From germline, CDR1 is DFQATT and CDR2 SNEGSKA (reference sequence).

There are a few counts of this clonotype. The CDR3 does not close with the conserved phenylalanine or tryptophan, likely indicating a read error. The V and J genes are TRBV5-1 and TRBJ1-1; D remains unclear. The CDR3 is 16 amino acids. With 0 bases removed from V and 2 bases from J, the gap between germline ends came to 14 bases. The germline CDR1 and CDR2 sequences are SGHRS and YFSETQ. CDR3 sequence: CASSLVRQSPNTEAFL. The CDR3 DNA is TGCGCCAGCAGCTTGGTTAGGCAGTCACCTAACACTGAAGCTTTCCTT.

At least ten counts were recorded for this clonotype. V usage is TRBV27 and J usage is TRBJ1-5; D remains ambiguous. Germline loops: CDR1 MNHEY, CDR2 SMNVEV (reference sequence). Trimming pared 0 bases from V and 0 bases from J, leaving 6 bases between. CDR3 length equals 15 residues. The CDR3 nucleotides are TGTGCCAGCAGTTTATCGTGGCCTAGCAATCAGCCCCAGCATTTT. Residues: CASSLSWPSNQPQHF.